The present T cell receptor (beta chain) was sequenced within a study of blood T cell repertoires in COVID-19. The V gene's germline CDR1 is SGHAT and CDR2 FQNNGV. The CDR3 runs 12 residues. Trimming took 7 bases from V and 12 from J; bases not matched to a gene: 9. This table comes from immunoSEQ multiplex PCR, and its TCRdb copy is limited to in-frame clones, with some not included. Of about 160,000 clones in the sample, 60% to 85% were seen once. The sample was peripheral blood. The sequence was obtained from a man in his 70s with acute or convalescent COVID-19. The chain carries TRBV11-2 and TRBJ1-1; 9 positions match TRBD1. CDR3 in amino acids: CASTPGQGKTFF. The CDR3 DNA follows: TGTGCCAGCACCCCGGGACAGGGAAAAACTTTCTTT.